One sample yielded the 27 T cell receptor beta chains listed below, sequenced in a study of blood T cell repertoires in COVID-19. The repertoire was sequenced with immunoSEQ multiplex PCR; TCRdb's copy has only in-frame clones and lacks some. Found here are more than 100,000 clones, about 78% of them singletons; the top ten hold about 2.3%. Input material: peripheral blood. These receptors all stem from a man aged 70-80 years with acute or convalescent COVID-19.

The chain carries TRBV6-6 and TRBJ2-1, with D perhaps TRBD1 (6 bases). There are 12 residues in the CDR3. CDR1 is MNHNY and CDR2 is SVGAGI in the germline V gene (reference sequence). Trimming stripped 7 bases from V and 7 bases from J, with 11 bases between. The CDR3 is CASTLTGNEQFF. CDR3 nucleotides: TGTGCCAGCACTCTAACAGGGAATGAGCAGTTCTTC.

The chain couples TRBV3-1 (or the pseudogene TRBV3-2) to TRBJ1-1; D gene ambiguous. CDR3 length: 13 residues. The germline V and J ends were trimmed by 2 bases and 4 bases, with 8 bases remaining between them. CDR1 and CDR2 (germline): LGHDT, YNNKEL (reference sequence). The CDR3 coding sequence is TGTGCCAGCAGCCAAACCAAAGCCACTGAAGCTTTCTTT. Protein sequence: CASSQTKATEAFF.

The V and J genes are TRBV11-2 and TRBJ1-1, with a possible D match to TRBD1 (6 bases). V was shortened by 4 bases and J by 1 base, with 10 bases between the two germline ends. Germline V gene lookup returns CDR1 SGHAT and CDR2 FQNNGV. CDR3 length equals 14 residues. CDR3 in amino acids: CASSSSDRNTEAFF. The CDR3 region has the DNA TGTGCCAGCAGCTCCTCGGACAGGAACACTGAAGCTTTCTTT.

This sequence joins TRBV5-1 and TRBJ2-1; D is possibly TRBD2 (6 bases). The V end was cut by 0 bases, the J end by 13 bases, with 11 bases between. This CDR3 has 12 amino acids. Germline lookup yields CDR1 SGHRS and CDR2 YFSETQ. CDR3 protein: CASSLAGGIQFF. DNA for the CDR3: TGCGCCAGCAGCTTGGCCGGCGGGATACAGTTCTTC.

The rearrangement joins TRBV12-3 or TRBV12-4 to TRBJ1-2; no firm D call. Deletions cut 2 bases from V and 8 bases from J, with 12 bases between. This CDR3 contains 13 residues. This CDR3 is CASSLSGGQGYTF. The CDR3, as DNA: TGTGCCAGCAGTTTATCGGGAGGGCAGGGCTACACCTTC.

V usage is TRBV6-6 and J usage is TRBJ2-3, with D possibly being TRBD2 (6 bases). V was trimmed by 6 bases and J by 9 bases, leaving 10 bases between them. The length of the CDR3 is 11 residues. In germline, CDR1 is MNHNY, CDR2 SVGAGI (reference sequence). The CDR3 sequence: CASSRLETQYF. The DNA of the CDR3 is TGTGCCAGCAGCAGACTAGAGACGCAGTATTTT.

V usage is TRBV5-6 and J usage is TRBJ2-6; 10 nucleotides line up with TRBD2. V dropped 5 bases and J dropped 0; count of bases not matched to a gene: 8. The germline CDR1 and CDR2 sequences are SGHDT and YYEEEE. The CDR3 runs 18 residues. The CDR3 is CASSLLAGGFSGANVLTF. In DNA form, the CDR3 reads TGTGCCAGCAGTCTTTTAGCGGGGGGCTTCTCTGGGGCCAACGTCCTGACTTTC.

The rearrangement uses TRBV5-4 and TRBJ1-1; D is perhaps TRBD1 (6 bases). The ends were cut back, 4 bases at V and 3 bases at J, with 16 bases in the middle. The CDR3 has 15 amino acids. The germline CDR1 and CDR2 sequences are SGHNT and YYREEE (reference sequence). The CDR3 spells CASSVYREGDTEAFF. CDR3 coding DNA: TGTGCCAGCAGCGTATACAGGGAGGGGGACACTGAAGCTTTCTTT.

The chain combines TRBV5-4 with TRBJ1-4; D gene uncertain. Germline loops: CDR1 SGHNT, CDR2 YYREEE (reference sequence). V lost 3 bases, J lost 7 bases, and 19 bases lay in between. This CDR3 spans 16 amino acids. The CDR3, as DNA: TGTGCCAGCAGCTATGAAAATAATTTTGGGAGTGAAAAACTGTTTTTT. Amino acids: CASSYENNFGSEKLFF. The whole variable domain, remainder taken from reference TRBV5-4 and TRBJ1-4, is ETGVTQSPTHLIKTRGQQVTLRCSSQSGHNTVSWYQQALGQGPQFIFQYYREEENGRGNFPPRFSGLQFPNYSSELNVNALELDDSALYLCASSYENNFGSEKLFFGSGTQLSVL.

This clone was detected only once. The chain has TRBV7-8 and TRBJ1-2; 7 nucleotides align to TRBD1. The junction had 9 bases not matched to a gene; V was cut back by 5 bases and J by 6 bases. Per germline, CDR1 SGHVS and CDR2 FQNEAQ. The CDR3 runs to 14 residues. The chain's CDR3 is CASSPRTGPDGYTF. For the CDR3, the DNA is TGTGCCAGCAGCCCAAGGACAGGTCCGGATGGCTACACCTTC. The variable domain in full, with the rest retrieved from reference TRBV7-8 and TRBJ1-2, is GAGVSQSPRYKVAKRGQDVALRCDPISGHVSLFWYQQALGQGPEFLTYFQNEAQLDKSGLPSDRFFAERPEGSVSTLKIQRTQQEDSAVYLCASSPRTGPDGYTFGSGTRLTVV.

V is TRBV11-3 and J is TRBJ1-1; D not resolved. Germline assignment: CDR1 SGHNT and CDR2 YENEEA. This CDR3 has 13 residues. Trimming removed 8 bases at V and 7 bases at J, with 17 bases between. The CDR3 DNA is TGTGCCAGCGGTTTGGGTGGCCGGGATGAAGCTTTCTTT. Translation: CASGLGGRDEAFF.

The chain employs TRBV5-1 and TRBJ1-1, with 7 nucleotides matching TRBD1. V lost 5 bases, J lost 4 bases, and 8 bases stayed unmatched. The CDR3 has 14 residues. Per the germline V gene, CDR1 is SGHRS and CDR2 is YFSETQ. The CDR3, as DNA: TGCGCCAGCAGGCCGCAGGGGGTTTTCACTGAAGCTTTCTTT. This gives the protein CASRPQGVFTEAFF.

The chain couples TRBV6-5 to TRBJ2-7; 7 bases fit TRBD2. V was clipped by 2 bases and J by 0 bases; unmatched bases: 7. This CDR3 has 16 residues. CDR1 and CDR2 from the germline V gene are MNHEY and SVGAGI. CDR3 sequence: CASSYGLAGSSYEQYF. CDR3 nucleotide sequence: TGTGCCAGCAGTTACGGGTTAGCGGGTTCCTCCTACGAGCAGTACTTC.

The V and J genes are TRBV10-3 and TRBJ1-6; D remains unclear. CDR3 length: 15 residues. In germline, CDR1 is ENHRY, CDR2 SYGVKD. V lost 4 bases and J lost 0, with 7 bases in between. The CDR3 sequence: CAISGGSSYNSPLHF. CDR3 coding DNA: TGTGCCATCAGTGGAGGGAGCTCCTATAATTCACCCCTCCACTTT.

V gene TRBV4-3 combines with J gene TRBJ1-3, with D uncertain. V lost 1 base and J 8 bases, leaving 12 bases between the germline ends. Germline CDR1 and CDR2: LGHNA and YSLEER. The CDR3 runs to 14 residues. Here the CDR3 DNA reads TGCGCCAGCAGCCAAGGAGGATCGAGGGACACCATATATTTT. This gives the protein CASSQGGSRDTIYF.

J is TRBJ2-7 and V is TRBV5-4; 8 positions match TRBD1. The germline V gene has CDR1 SGHNT and CDR2 YYREEE (reference sequence). This CDR3 spans 17 amino acids. The V gene end was trimmed by 2 bases and the J gene end by 4 bases; junction bases not matched to a gene: 14. The CDR3 region is CASSLGGAAGGKYEQYF. CDR3 sequence (DNA): TGTGCCAGCAGCTTAGGAGGAGCGGCAGGGGGCAAATACGAGCAGTACTTC.

The V gene is TRBV6-1, the J gene TRBJ1-5; 7 bases agree with TRBD1. V lost 3 bases, J lost 5 bases, and 10 bases stayed unmatched. Germline values: CDR1 MNHNS, CDR2 SASEGT. There are 16 residues in the CDR3. CDR3 DNA sequence: TGTGCCAGCAGTGATAGGGCAGGGGGGAGGTATCAGCCCCAGCATTTT. Its translation: CASSDRAGGRYQPQHF.

V and J are TRBV5-1 and TRBJ1-1, with D hard to call. Germline CDR1 SGHRS, CDR2 YFSETQ. V was pared by 0 bases and J by 5 bases, with 11 bases between. CDR3 length: 14 residues. The CDR3: CASSLGVGRTEAFF. CDR3 DNA sequence: TGCGCCAGCAGCTTGGGCGTCGGGAGGACTGAAGCTTTCTTT.

This sequence joins TRBV6-2 or TRBV6-3 and TRBJ1-2; possible D gene TRBD1, 5 bases. Germline lookup yields CDR1 MNHEY and CDR2 SVGEGT. This CDR3 has 14 residues. Trimming removed 4 bases at V and 7 bases at J, with 16 bases between. The CDR3 spells CASSSYQGGSGYTF. For the CDR3, the DNA is TGTGCCAGCAGTTCTTACCAGGGAGGAAGTGGCTACACCTTC.

The V call is TRBV7-2, the J call TRBJ2-7; TRBD1 is a possible D gene (7 bases). V lost 4 bases and J lost 1, with 8 bases in between. The CDR3 loop spans 13 amino acids. Per germline, CDR1 SGHTA and CDR2 FQGNSA. CDR3 sequence (DNA): TGTGCCAGCAGCTCAGGGGGGTCCTACGAGCAGTACTTC. Translating it yields CASSSGGSYEQYF. The whole variable domain, filled in from reference TRBV7-2 and TRBJ2-7, reads GAGVSQSPSNKVTEKGKDVELRCDPISGHTALYWYRQSLGQGLEFLIYFQGNSAPDKSGLPSDRFSAERTGGSVSTLTIQRTQQEDSAVYLCASSSGGSYEQYFGPGTRLTVT.

This clone was detected only a few times. The chain recombines TRBV7-2 with TRBJ2-5; 9 bases are a match to TRBD2. V lost 5 bases and J lost 2; bases outside the gene matches: 6. This CDR3 comprises 15 residues. Looked up from germline, CDR1 is SGHTA and CDR2 is FQGNSA. DNA of the CDR3: TGTGCCAGCAGCCCCGGGACTAGCCGACAAGAGACCCAGTACTTC. Its protein is CASSPGTSRQETQYF.

The V call is TRBV5-1, the J call TRBJ2-7, with 9 bases matching TRBD1. The CDR3 consists of 15 residues. The germline gives CDR1 SGHRS, CDR2 YFSETQ. V trimming: 2 bases; J trimming: 3 bases; junction bases outside the gene matches: 6. The chain's CDR3 is CASSLSPGQGYEQYF. The CDR3 region has the DNA TGCGCCAGCAGCTTATCTCCGGGACAGGGCTACGAGCAGTACTTC.

V usage is TRBV6-1 and J usage is TRBJ2-1, with 9 bases aligning to TRBD2. Trimming cost V 8 bases and J 7 bases; bases outside gene matches: 9. Germline V CDR1 and CDR2: MNHNS, SASEGT. The CDR3 totals 14 residues. CDR3 sequence (DNA): TGTGCCAGCTGTCAAGCGGGGGGTTGGAATGAGCAGTTCTTC. Translating gives CASCQAGGWNEQFF.

The table lists this clone with a count of one. This chain links TRBV11-2 with TRBJ1-1, with 7 bases lining up with TRBD1. With V trimmed by 5 bases and J by 6 bases, 9 bases remained unmatched. CDR1 and CDR2 (germline): SGHAT, FQNNGV. The CDR3 contains 14 residues. In DNA form, the CDR3 reads TGTGCCAGCAGCCTACAGGGGTTGAGGGCTGAAGCTTTCTTT. It translates to CASSLQGLRAEAFF.

This chain uses TRBV18 with TRBJ2-1, with D maybe TRBD2 (6 bases). The germline V and J ends were trimmed by 3 bases and 4 bases, with 19 bases remaining between them. The CDR3 is 17 residues long. Germline V gene sequence: CDR1 KGHSH, CDR2 LQKENI. The CDR3 spells CASSPSARGDFYNEQFF. CDR3 bases: TGTGCCAGCTCACCCTCCGCGCGGGGCGACTTTTACAATGAGCAGTTCTTC.

This rearrangement joins TRBV4-3 to TRBJ2-3, with 8 nucleotides matching TRBD2. There are 16 residues in the CDR3. Germline values: CDR1 LGHNA, CDR2 YSLEER. V trimming: 5 bases; J trimming: 4 bases; junction bases outside the gene matches: 11. In DNA, the CDR3 is TGCGCCAGCAGCAAGATCGGACGGGGGGGTCCAGATACGCAGTATTTT. It is translated as CASSKIGRGGPDTQYF.

Of note for this clone: At one end, the junction sequence differs from germline, possibly due to a read error. V gene TRBV3-1 (or the pseudogene TRBV3-2) combines with J gene TRBJ2-1; TRBD1 matches 7 bases. Looked up from germline, CDR1 is LGHDT and CDR2 is YNNKEL (reference sequence). This CDR3 has 12 residues. DNA for the CDR3: TGTGCCAGCAGCCCACGGGACAGCTTCTCGATCTTC. Its translation is CASSPRDSFSIF.